The subject of this entry is one T cell receptor (beta chain). Libraries were prepared by immunoSEQ multiplex PCR; TCRdb keeps only in-frame clonotypes and omits some of them. The table includes roughly 400,000 clones, around 91% detected once. The data derive from a study of Ad26.COV2.S vaccination and SARS-CoV-2 variants. Treatment described: roughly 19 received Ad26.COV2.S at low or high dose, single or two shots; about five received placebo; per-sample allocation not given. All samples were drawn on day 63, counting from the first vaccine or placebo injection. The germline V gene encodes CDR1 MDHEN and CDR2 SYDVKM. The V end lost 10 bases, the J end lost 3 bases, and 16 bases lay between the germline ends. CDR3 length: 14 residues.

The V gene is TRBV28, the J gene TRBJ2-1; no firm D call. The sample here was peripheral blood, taken in a trial of Ad26.COV2.S vaccine versus placebo. The TCR was taken from a person aged 18-60 years who received the Ad26.COV2.S COVID-19 vaccine or a placebo. In nucleotides, the CDR3 is TGTGCCACCCGCCGACGGAACTACTACAATGAGCAGTTCTTC. Its protein product is CATRRRNYYNEQFF.